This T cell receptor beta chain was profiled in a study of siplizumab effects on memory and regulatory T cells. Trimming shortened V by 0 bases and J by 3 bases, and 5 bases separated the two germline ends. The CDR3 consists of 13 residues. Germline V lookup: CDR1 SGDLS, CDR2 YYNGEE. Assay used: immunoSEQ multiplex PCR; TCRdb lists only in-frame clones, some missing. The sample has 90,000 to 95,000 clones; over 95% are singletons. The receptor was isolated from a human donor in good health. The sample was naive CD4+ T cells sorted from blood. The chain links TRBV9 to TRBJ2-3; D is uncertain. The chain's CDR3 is CASSVDLTDTQYF. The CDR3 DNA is TGTGCCAGCAGCGTAGATCTAACAGATACGCAGTATTTT.